The TCR beta chain under discussion was sequenced for a study of T cells after yellow fever vaccination (dated by TCRdb to the late 2010s). Looking at the study overall: The SMART-Seq v4 Ultra Low Input RNA kit was used to prepare libraries from fractions with low cell numbers. To track T-cell clones before and after primary and booster YFV17D yellow fever vaccination, bulk TCR alpha and beta repertoires were sequenced longitudinally. Two healthy male donors, one aged 18 to 29 and one aged 30 to 40 years, made up the cohort. Bulk PBMC replicates and cell subsets were isolated from blood drawn at multiple timepoints before and after both primary and secondary immunization.

Note on this clonotype: No antigen is known for it. No much larger clonotype is one base removed from it; base qualities were not supplied.

The treatment or condition label for this specimen denotes: live attenuated yellow fever vaccine strain. Two biological replicates of bulk PBMCs were collected at each blood-draw timepoint. PBMCs were isolated from peripheral blood using a standard Ficoll-Paque protocol. TriZol was used to extract RNA from bulk PBMCs, CD4 and CD8 fractions, and dextramer-positive and dextramer-negative fractions. Synthesis of TCR cDNA relied on 5'RACE template switching, a step that introduced a universal primer site along with unique molecular identifiers. cDNA synthesis was primed from both the TCR alpha and TCR beta constant segments. Library amplification involved two PCR steps, and the second step added sample barcodes and sequencing adapters. Sequencing of the libraries was done on either Illumina HiSeq 2500 (2x100 bp) or NovaSeq (2x150 bp). The source study handled its data this way. MIGEC was used to demultiplex reads and collapse the reads into UMI consensus sequences, and MiXCR was used for V(D)J alignment. Clonotypes responding to the vaccine were identified with edgeR on replicate PBMC samples, with the criteria of FDR below 0.01 and a log2 fold change above 5 up to day 15. Each bulk clonotype received a CD4 or CD8 identity based on whether the sequenced CD4 or CD8 repertoire contained that clonotype at higher abundance. In TCRdb, the public reads were trimmed at Q25 with fastp and aligned with MiXCR, with productive beta chains retained. Every distinct CDR3 protein forms one entry, paired with its most common genes and DNA. These V and J calls are TCRdb output, not the study's own analysis. This sample lists 300,000 to 450,000 distinct CDR3 sequences; 6% to 8% were detected once. In total, the top ten clones hold approximately 16% of the sample.

Overall study results and their limits: A small fraction of clonotypes appeared in both the CD4 and CD8 compartments, likely as a result of convergent recombination. Computational filtering was required because FACS-sorted repertoires could contain abundant contaminating clonotypes from the bulk population. Most clones expanded after primary vaccination (96% of CD4 and 70% to 90% of CD8) were re-detected after the booster, suggesting that broad memory maintenance occurred. The secondary T-cell response was found to be weaker but faster than the primary response, with a peak reached on day 5 rather than on day 15. Because only two donors were included in the study, the extent to which the findings can be generalized is limited.

From the cysteine up to the phenylalanine, the CDR3 has a length of 14 residues. Only CDR3 DNA is held: 42 bases, read in frame from base 1. V loses 5 bases, J loses 3 bases, and the germline ends lie 12 bases apart. Looking up the germline V gene yields CDR1 SGHTA and CDR2 FQGNSA. The rearrangement combines TRBV7-2 with TRBJ2-3; the D gene is perhaps TRBD2, on 6 matching bases. This sequence originates from a man aged 30 to 39 who received the YFV17D yellow fever vaccine. This material consisted of PBMCs, taken 5 days after the yellow fever booster vaccination. The CDR3 amino acid sequence is: CASSPGTQTDTQYF. The sequenced DNA is TGTGCCAGCAGCCCAGGGACTCAAACAGATACGCAGTATTTT.